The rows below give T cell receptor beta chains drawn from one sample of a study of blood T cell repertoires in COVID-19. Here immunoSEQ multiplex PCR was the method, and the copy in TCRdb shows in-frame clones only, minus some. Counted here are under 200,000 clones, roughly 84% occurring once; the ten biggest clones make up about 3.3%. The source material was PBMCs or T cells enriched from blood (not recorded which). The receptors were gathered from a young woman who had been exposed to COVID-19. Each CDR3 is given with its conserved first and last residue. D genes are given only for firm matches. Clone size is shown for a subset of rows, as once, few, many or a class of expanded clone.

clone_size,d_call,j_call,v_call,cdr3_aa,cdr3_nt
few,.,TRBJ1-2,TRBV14,CASSQVQGSVYGYTF,TGTGCCAGCAGCCAGGTTCAGGGGTCGGTCTATGGCTACACCTTC
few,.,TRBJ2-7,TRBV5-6,CASRLQGRITYEQYF,TGTGCCAGCAGATTACAGGGAAGAATTACCTACGAGCAGTACTTC
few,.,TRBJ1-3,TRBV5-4,CASSLGTEAGNTIYF,TGTGCCAGCAGCTTGGGGACAGAAGCTGGAAACACCATATATTTT
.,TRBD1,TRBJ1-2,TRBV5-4,CASRLTGANYGYTF,TGTGCCAGCCGGCTTACAGGGGCTAACTATGGCTACACCTTC
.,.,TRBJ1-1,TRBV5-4,CASSSGGQLNTEAFF,TGTGCCAGCAGCTCGGGAGGACAATTGAACACTGAAGCTTTCTTT
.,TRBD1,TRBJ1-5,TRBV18,CASSYDREDQPQHF,TGTGCCAGCTCTTACGACAGGGAAGATCAGCCCCAGCATTTT
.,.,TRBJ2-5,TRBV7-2,CASSYKETQYF,TGTGCCAGCAGCTACAAAGAGACCCAGTACTTC
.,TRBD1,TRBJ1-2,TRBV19,CASSKAPGQDYGYTF,TGTGCCAGTAGCAAGGCCCCGGGACAGGATTATGGCTACACCTTC
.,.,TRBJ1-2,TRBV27,CASSLGRRDGYTF,TGTGCCAGCAGTTTAGGCAGGAGGGATGGCTACACCTTC
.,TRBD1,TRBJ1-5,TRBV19,CASRPLATGVNQPQHF,TGTGCCAGTAGACCGCTCGCGACAGGGGTGAATCAGCCCCAGCATTTT
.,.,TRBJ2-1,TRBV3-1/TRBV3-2,CASSLAESEQFF,TGTGCCAGCAGCCTTGCGGAGAGTGAGCAGTTCTTC
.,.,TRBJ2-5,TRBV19,CASSSTGFETQYF,TGTGCCAGTTCAAGTACAGGGTTCGAGACCCAGTACTTC
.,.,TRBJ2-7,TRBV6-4,CASSDSTLSGQIYEQYF,TGTGCCAGCAGTGACTCGACCTTATCGGGACAAATCTACGAGCAGTACTTC
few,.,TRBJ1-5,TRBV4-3,CASSTDRNQPQHF,TGCGCCAGCAGCACCGACAGAAATCAGCCCCAGCATTTT